The present T cell receptor beta chain was sequenced within a study of shared clonotypes between healthy human individuals. The material for each subset, its genomic DNA, was split evenly across several immunoSEQ plates. Clones were read by immunoSEQ multiplex PCR, and TCRdb kept only the in-frame ones, dropping some. The repertoire holds about 580,000 clones, with roughly 98% as singletons. The CDR3 length is 14 residues. Per the germline V gene, CDR1 is SNHLY and CDR2 is FYNNEI. The V and J ends lost 7 bases and 4 bases, in that order; junction bases with no gene match: 7. Terminally differentiated effector memory CD45RA+ cells were left out of the naive CD8 fraction, which was CD45RO-negative and positively selected for CCR7. Donors were Caucasian adults residing in Nashville, Tennessee, USA.

Source material: naive CD8+ T cells sorted from blood. The rearrangement joins TRBV2 to TRBJ2-4; 7 bases agree with TRBD1. This TCR came from a man under 40 in good health. This CDR3 is CASNRPGQKNIQYF. CDR3 nucleotide sequence: TGTGCCAGCAATCGCCCGGGACAGAAAAACATTCAGTACTTC.